This TCR beta chain was identified during a study of cytomegalovirus exposure and HLA in healthy donors. Study summary: HLA-typed donors were the source of about 85 million unique TCRs, which an early data release held. Findings and limits, study-wide: The investigators catalogued about 170 TCR beta chains as cytomegalovirus-associated.

Note on this clone: Its specificity is unknown.

The PCR employed 60 Vbeta primers together with 13 Jbeta primers. Measured with immunoSEQ multiplex PCR; TCRdb has only the in-frame clones, and not every one. The data hold around 110,000 clones, with 70% to 80% observed a single time. This clonotype was sampled from a man under 40 in good health and CMV-seropositive. Sequencing input: PBMCs.

CDR3 sequence: CVTLGGRTEAFF. The CDR3 DNA is TGTGTCACACTGGGGGGTCGCACTGAAGCTTTCTTT. The chain couples TRBV19 to TRBJ1-1; a possible D gene is TRBD1 (5 bases). The germline CDR1 and CDR2 sequences are LNHDA and SQIVND (reference sequence). The length of the CDR3 is 12 residues. The full variable domain, in which reference TRBV19 and TRBJ1-1 provide the parts outside the CDR3, is DGGITQSPKYLFRKEGQNVTLSCEQNLNHDAMYWYRQDPGQGLRLIYYSQIVNDFQKGDIAEGYSVSREKKESFPLTVTSAQKNPTAFYLCVTLGGRTEAFFGQGTRLTVV.